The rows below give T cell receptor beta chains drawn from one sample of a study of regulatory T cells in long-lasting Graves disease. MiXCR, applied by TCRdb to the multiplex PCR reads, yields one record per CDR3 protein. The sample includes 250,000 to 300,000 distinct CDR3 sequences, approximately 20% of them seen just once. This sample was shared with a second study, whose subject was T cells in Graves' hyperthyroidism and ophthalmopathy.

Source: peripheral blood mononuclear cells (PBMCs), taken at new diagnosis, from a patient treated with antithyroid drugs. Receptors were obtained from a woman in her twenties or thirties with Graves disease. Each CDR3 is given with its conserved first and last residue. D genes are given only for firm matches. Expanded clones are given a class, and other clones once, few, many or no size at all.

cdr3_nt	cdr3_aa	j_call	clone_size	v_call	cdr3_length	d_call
TGTGCCAGCAGCTCCCCAGGGGACTATGGCTACACCTTC	CASSSPGDYGYTF	TRBJ1-2	many	TRBV7-2	13	.
TGCAGTGTTAGGGGGCCTAAGCACCCTGAAGCTTTCTTT	CSVRGPKHPEAFF	TRBJ1-1	many	TRBV20-1	13	TRBD1
TGTGCCAGTAGTACCGGGACAGGGTCGTCTTACGAGCAGTACTTC	CASSTGTGSSYEQYF	TRBJ2-7	once	TRBV19	15	TRBD1
TGTGCCAGCAGCTCAGACTTTGAACCTAATTCACCCCTCCACTTT	CASSSDFEPNSPLHF	TRBJ1-6	many	TRBV6-1	15	.
TGTGCCAGCAGTTTCGGGGTTAGCCCGCCCAGGGAGCTGTTTTTT	CASSFGVSPPRELFF	TRBJ2-2	.	TRBV27	15	.
TGCGCCAGCAGCAGTCGACAGGGGCCAGTTTCACCCCTCCACTTT	CASSSRQGPVSPLHF	TRBJ1-6	many	TRBV4-1	15	TRBD1
TGTGCCAGCAGTTCTACAGGGGGCGGAAGCAATCAGCCCCAGCATTTT	CASSSTGGGSNQPQHF	TRBJ1-5	many	TRBV12-3/TRBV12-4	16	TRBD1
TGTGCCAGCAGTGAACCCTACGAGCAGTACTTC	CASSEPYEQYF	TRBJ2-7	many	TRBV6-2/TRBV6-3	11	.
TGCAGCGAAGGCAGGGTGGGGGAGACCCAGTACTTC	CSEGRVGETQYF	TRBJ2-5	few	TRBV29-1	12	.
TGCGCCAGCAGCTTGGGACAGAGATTGGAGACCCAGTACTTC	CASSLGQRLETQYF	TRBJ2-5	.	TRBV5-1	14	.
TGTGCCAGCAGTGAATCCGGTCCCTATGAGCAGTTCTTC	CASSESGPYEQFF	TRBJ2-1	many	TRBV6-1	13	.
TGTGCCAGCAGTTACTCTGGGACAGCCCAAGAGACCCAGTACTTC	CASSYSGTAQETQYF	TRBJ2-5	many	TRBV6-5	15	TRBD1
TGCAGTGCTGTTGAGGTCTGGGGCGGCTATGGCTACACCTTC	CSAVEVWGGYGYTF	TRBJ1-2	many	TRBV20-1	14	.
TGTGCCAGCAAAGGGGGGGGGAGCTCCTACAATGAGCAGTTCTTC	CASKGGGSSYNEQFF	TRBJ2-1	few	TRBV6-1	15	.
TGCGCCAGCATGAAGGAGGGCCTGAACACTGAAGCTTTCTTT	CASMKEGLNTEAFF	TRBJ1-1	many	TRBV4-1	14	.
TGTGCCAGCACCCCCACGGGCCCCACCCAAGAGACCCAGTACTTC	CASTPTGPTQETQYF	TRBJ2-5	.	TRBV28	15	.
TGTGCCAGCAGTTTCGGGGCCCACTACGAGCAGTACTTC	CASSFGAHYEQYF	TRBJ2-7	.	TRBV12-3/TRBV12-4	13	.
TGTGCCAGCAGCCCTGAATTCGGGGATACGCAGTATTTT	CASSPEFGDTQYF	TRBJ2-3	.	TRBV7-2	13	.
TGTGCCAGCTCCCCCGGGACGGGAAGCTCCTACGAGCAGTACTTC	CASSPGTGSSYEQYF	TRBJ2-7	.	TRBV18	15	.
TGCAGTGCTAGAGCAGAACTCAGGGGGAGGAGTGAAACTGAAGCTTTCTTT	CSARAELRGRSETEAFF	TRBJ1-1	many	TRBV20-1	17	TRBD1
TGTGCCAGTAGTCAGACAGGGATCCACGAGCAGTACTTC	CASSQTGIHEQYF	TRBJ2-7	few	TRBV19	13	TRBD1
TGTGCCAGCAGGGGAGGGGGCGGTCTTGAAGCTTTCTTT	CASRGGGGLEAFF	TRBJ1-1	many	TRBV12-3/TRBV12-4	13	TRBD1
TGTGCCAGCAGCGAAGGACAGGACTTTAATGAAAAACTGTTTTTT	CASSEGQDFNEKLFF	TRBJ1-4	many	TRBV12-3/TRBV12-4	15	TRBD1
TGCAGTGCTGTCGAAAGGGGCTCTTCACCCCTCCACTTT	CSAVERGSSPLHF	TRBJ1-6	many	TRBV20-1	13	.
TGCGCCAGCGTCCCAGGGGCGACCGGGGAGCTGTTTTTT	CASVPGATGELFF	TRBJ2-2	few	TRBV5-1	13	.
TGTGCCAGCAGTTACCAACAGGGGCCCACATCTTATAGCAATCAGCCCCAGCATTTT	CASSYQQGPTSYSNQPQHF	TRBJ1-5	many	TRBV6-5	19	TRBD1
TGTGCCAGCAGTACTATCACAGGGCGGAATCAGCCCCAGCATTTT	CASSTITGRNQPQHF	TRBJ1-5	many	TRBV2	15	.
TGCGCCAGCAGCCAAGATGAACACCAGAACACTGAAGCTTTCTTT	CASSQDEHQNTEAFF	TRBJ1-1	.	TRBV4-1	15	.
TGTGCCAGCAGCCAAGATTCCGGGAAAGCTAACTATGGCTACACCTTC	CASSQDSGKANYGYTF	TRBJ1-2	many	TRBV14	16	.
TGTGCCAGCAGTTACGGTCTCGGGACTGATAATGAAAAACTGTTTTTT	CASSYGLGTDNEKLFF	TRBJ1-4	many	TRBV2	16	.
TGCGCCAGCAGCCCAGGGCCTAACAGCCAAGAGACCCAGTACTTC	CASSPGPNSQETQYF	TRBJ2-5	.	TRBV5-1	15	.
TGTGCTAGTGGTGGAAACTCCCTCTACAATGAGCAGTTCTTC	CASGGNSLYNEQFF	TRBJ2-1	many	TRBV12-5	14	.
TGTGCCAGCAGCTTAGAGGGCCGGGGGCGACTGTTTTTT	CASSLEGRGRLFF	TRBJ1-4	few	TRBV11-2	13	.
TGCGCCAGCAGTTCATCATCTGGACGCTGTCACGAGCAGTACTTC	CASSSSSGRCHEQYF	TRBJ2-7	many	TRBV5-1	15	.
TGTGCCAGCAGTAGGCCCGGGACTAGCGAATATTTT	CASSRPGTSEYF	TRBJ2-3	.	TRBV2	12	TRBD2
TGTGCCAGCGCGACAGGTTCATATGGCTACACCTTC	CASATGSYGYTF	TRBJ1-2	many	TRBV6-1	12	.
TGCAGTGCTAGAAGACTAGCGGGGGGGAATGCAGATACGCAGTATTTT	CSARRLAGGNADTQYF	TRBJ2-3	.	TRBV20-1	16	TRBD2
TGTGCCAGCAGCTTAGTGAGACGGGGTTCCTACGAGCAGTACTTC	CASSLVRRGSYEQYF	TRBJ2-7	many	TRBV11-2	15	.
TGTGCCAGCTCGCCTACTAGCGGGGCTGAGACCCAGTACTTC	CASSPTSGAETQYF	TRBJ2-5	.	TRBV18	14	TRBD2
TGTGCCAGCAGTGATGCGACAGGGACTATTAGCAATCAGCCCCAGCATTTT	CASSDATGTISNQPQHF	TRBJ1-5	.	TRBV2	17	TRBD1
TGTGCCAGCAGTTTAGTCCTCTACCCCGATGGCTACACCTTC	CASSLVLYPDGYTF	TRBJ1-2	many	TRBV12-3/TRBV12-4	14	.
TGTGCCAGCAGCTTAGTTAAGGATACGCAGTATTTT	CASSLVKDTQYF	TRBJ2-3	many	TRBV7-2	12	.
TGTGCCAGCTCACCACCTTCAACCGACACTGAAGCTTTCTTT	CASSPPSTDTEAFF	TRBJ1-1	many	TRBV18	14	.
TGTGCCAGCAGCGTAAACCCCTCCAACACTGAAGCTTTCTTT	CASSVNPSNTEAFF	TRBJ1-1	many	TRBV9	14	.
TGTGCCAGCAGCTTAAGAAAGACCGGACAGCAGATTTACACAGATACGCAGTATTTT	CASSLRKTGQQIYTDTQYF	TRBJ2-3	many	TRBV5-5	19	.